This TCR beta chain derives from a study of cytomegalovirus exposure and HLA in healthy donors (dated by TCRdb to 2016 to 2017). Background for the entire study: In an earlier analysis of fewer than 750 of the donors, 250 to 350 Gb of sequence data and approximately 120 million unique TCR beta sequences from approximately 180 million T cells were reported. An early release covering around 630 HLA-typed donors comprised approximately 300 gigabases of sequencing data and some 79 million unique TCR sequences. Of the 350 to 450 genotyped donors, 81% fell in the genetic ancestry cluster associated with self-reported Caucasian donors. The study was designed to test whether signatures of past pathogen exposure could be identified by cataloging public T cell receptors. The T cell repertoires of several hundred subjects were profiled by immunosequencing and related to cytomegalovirus serostatus. Besides the first cohort of around 670 subjects, a separate validation cohort made up of 95 to 150 different subjects was used. High-throughput TCR immunosequencing, statistical association of individual TCRs with disease status, and machine learning were combined to predict cytomegalovirus infection status. A later analysis re-analyzed previously published TCR beta repertoires from roughly 600 donors and added high-resolution HLA genotyping to study TCR occurrence patterns. In the later analysis, no new phenotypic data were used to find candidate immune exposures; instead, reliance was placed on TCR beta sequences and their occurrence across donors. An earlier analysis of 500 to 750 of the donors applied high-throughput TCR beta sequencing to assess whether each TCR beta V gene segment acted as functional or pseudogenic. Donor age, sex, ethnicity and CMV serostatus were collected together with the repertoire data. A later genetic analysis took genome-wide SNP genotypes for about 55% of the 666 donors and used that subset as a discovery cohort. Every discovery cohort repertoire had been produced on one sequencing platform. Class I and class II HLA loci were covered by the typing at four-digit resolution. Typing coverage differed by locus: A, B, C, DRB1 and DQB1 were typed in roughly 620-640 donors, DQA1 in about 510, DPA1 in 600 to 610, and DPB1 in roughly 450. Several DR-DQ haplotypes were handled as single units for association and clustering because linkage in the cohort was strong. Among 350 to 400 genotyped donors of the cohort, an average of around 240,000 unique TCR beta nucleotide sequences were sequenced per donor, roughly 18% of them non-productive.

V has 5 bases trimmed and J has 4 bases trimmed; junction bases matching no gene number 10. Its CDR3 holds 16 amino acids, cysteine through phenylalanine. The entry retains the CDR3 DNA only, 48 bases that are in frame from base 1. The germline V gene yields SNHLY for CDR1 and FYNNEI for CDR2. Libraries were made using the immunoSEQ multiplex PCR assay. For the multiplex PCR, a mixture combining 60 forward primers for TCR Vbeta segments and 13 reverse primers for TCR Jbeta segments was used. A multiplex PCR assay on genomic DNA amplified the CDR3 region of rearranged TCR beta genes. On the Illumina HiSeq System, the amplified TCR beta libraries were sequenced as 87-base-pair reads. The source study handled its data this way. A later analysis tallied roughly 76 million unique TCR beta chains across the 660 or so repertoires, and roughly 11 million of those chains were shared by two or more donors. Raw reads were error-corrected and collapsed into unique sequences by a nearest-neighbor algorithm in which closely related sequences were merged to remove PCR and sequencing errors. V, D and J gene segments were assigned by aligning CDR3 sequences to IMGT reference sequences. For a sequence to be retained, at least a six-nucleotide match to both a V gene segment and a J gene segment was required. Rearrangements were called productive when the CDR3 lacked stop codons and stayed in frame with V and J; all others were non-productive. CDR3 was defined by IMGT convention, running from the second conserved V-encoded cysteine to the conserved J-encoded phenylalanine. In an earlier analysis of around 570 of the donors, sequences lacking an unambiguous match to a single V gene segment were excluded. In an earlier analysis of some 590 of the donors, V segments were called functional above 56.7% productive rearrangements and were called segregating when the between-donor standard deviation exceeded 5%. To diagnose cytomegalovirus status from the catalog of TCR beta chain sequences, a statistical classification framework was built. V and J gene assignment, in a later analysis, came from comparing TCR nucleotide sequences with IMGT/GENE-DB human TR gene sequences. In a later analysis, CDR3 sequences and most-parsimonious VDJ recombination scenarios were assigned using the TCRdist pipeline. In a later analysis, each TCR beta chain was defined by its CDR3 amino acid sequence together with its V-gene family, and reads without a unique V-gene family were excluded. A later analysis removed 600 or so highly shared, low-generation-probability nucleotide sequences to deal with suspected cross-contamination and a sequencing artifact. A later analysis calculated a clonal expansion index for each public chain from normalized within-repertoire ranks of inferred template counts. In a later analysis, generation probabilities were computed with a VDJ recombination model fitted to out-of-frame rearrangements, and the resulting probabilities were checked against IGoR. In a later analysis, hypergeometric tests were used to score TCR-TCR, TCR-HLA and TCR-CMV co-occurrence, with a repertoire-size bias correction applied to TCR pairs. To estimate false discovery rates, a later analysis permuted the HLA or CMV assignments 20 times. In a later analysis, co-occurring TCRs were grouped using DBSCAN, with TCRdist sequence similarity added in when clustering inside HLA-allele-positive subsets. For co-occurrence clustering, repertoires with fewer than 30,000 or more than 120,000 public chains were excluded, along with four or five repertoires with anomalous nucleotide sharing. As stored in TCRdb, this immuneACCESS dataset retains in-frame rearrangements with V and J assigned. A fraction of the clones does not appear; measured against another copy, unresolved V genes explain less than half of the discrepancy, and the remainder lacks a known reason. V, J and clone size are those of that table, while D and trimming were read from the DNA. For this sample the table gives 150,000 to 180,000 clones, of which 80% were detected only once. The ten largest clones add up to over 5% of the sample.

With respect to this clone: The antigen it recognizes is unknown. No quality values exist for individual bases; no much larger clone is one base distant.

Study-level results and caveats: This cohort had only TCR beta chains sequenced, and the lack of alpha or paired-chain data limited which features could be detected. Linkage disequilibrium might explain the correlated functional status among segregating V segments, but an unknown experimental factor could not be excluded. When HLA alleles, especially DR and DQ, strongly co-occurred, attributing TCR associations to individual alleles was difficult. Compared with equally common non-associated chains, HLA-associated TCR beta chains in a later analysis were more clonally expanded and had lower generation probabilities. A few of the identified cytomegalovirus-associated TCR beta chains were confirmed in vitro to be specific for cytomegalovirus antigens. According to a later analysis, parvovirus B19, influenza, CMV and Epstein-Barr virus appeared linked to several top co-occurrence clusters. A later analysis associated roughly 17,000 TCR beta sequences with specific HLA alleles at a false discovery rate of 0.05. The 87-base-pair reads could not distinguish some IMGT-functional V segments, including TRBV6-2 and TRBV6-3, so those segments were excluded. A cluster of highly shared sequence variants was judged likely to represent a technical artifact of the sequencing pipeline. The study gave a list of some 150 TCR beta chains associated with cytomegalovirus. An association between a missense DCLRE1C variant and V-gene and J-gene trimming of TCR beta chains was found in a later genetic analysis and replicated in an independent cohort. In an earlier analysis of around 600 of the donors, most TCR beta V segments were observed in productive rearrangements about 87% or about 30% of the time, broadly matching IMGT annotations. A further reported finding was that TCR beta sequences accurately predicted the HLA-A and HLA-B alleles for most subjects in the first cohort. A later analysis found that most CMV-associated TCR beta chains appeared HLA-restricted, with HLA associations seemingly driven largely by CMV exposure. The only immune exposure information available for the cohort was CMV serostatus. Most TCR sequences were observed very rarely across donors, whereas some public TCRs were present in many individuals. In both the original and validation cohorts, the classifier was reported to diagnose cytomegalovirus status with high specificity and sensitivity. In a later analysis, TCR association rates were found to vary across HLA loci, with the most associated TCRs seen for DRB1 alleles and the fewest for HLA-C alleles. According to the authors, the approach could potentially be generalized to other disease states and immunological phenotypes. Roughly uniform sequencing depth across donors was assumed in presence/absence analyses, although this assumption may not hold. Because HLA typing was unavailable for some donors at each locus, only the typed subset was used in association tests. Because counts were too low, about 17 rarely observed V segments, including chromosome 9 orphons, were excluded from the earlier analysis of under 650 of the donors. Compared with the approximately 700-donor mean, donors in an Asian-associated ancestry cluster had fewer N-insertions in productive TCRs, according to a later genetic analysis.

The cohort was made up of about 610 healthy bone marrow donors. Cohort members were all nominally healthy when sampled, although unrecorded immune exposures were likely present. The donor tested CMV seropositive, placing the donor among the 250 to 350 seropositive members of the cohort. Each donor provided a peripheral blood sample, and peripheral blood mononuclear cells were used for TCR beta sequencing. Genomic DNA was extracted from the blood cell samples with the Qiagen DNeasy Blood Extraction Kit. This TCR derives from a woman between 40 and 55 years old in good health and CMV-seropositive. The sequence is built from TRBV2 and TRBJ2-7, with TRBD2 identical over 11 junction bases. The sequenced sample consisted of PBMCs. CDR3 reads: CASSRGSGRAFYEQYF. The DNA sequence is given as TGTGCCAGCAGTCGGGGTAGCGGGAGGGCCTTTTACGAGCAGTACTTC.